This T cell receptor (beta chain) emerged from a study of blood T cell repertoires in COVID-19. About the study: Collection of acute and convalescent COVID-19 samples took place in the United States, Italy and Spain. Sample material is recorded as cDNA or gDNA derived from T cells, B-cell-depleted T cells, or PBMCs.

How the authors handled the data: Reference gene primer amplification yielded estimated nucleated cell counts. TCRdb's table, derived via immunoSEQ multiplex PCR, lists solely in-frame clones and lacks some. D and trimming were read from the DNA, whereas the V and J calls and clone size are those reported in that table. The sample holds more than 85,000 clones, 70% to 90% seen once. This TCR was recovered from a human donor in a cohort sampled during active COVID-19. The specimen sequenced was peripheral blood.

CDR3 region: CASSFLTGVGYTF. The CDR3 nucleotides are TGTGCCAGCAGCTTTCTGACAGGGGTCGGCTACACCTTC. The chain links TRBV5-6 to TRBJ1-2; 8 positions agree with TRBD1. The CDR3 is 13 amino acids. Germline lookup yields CDR1 SGHDT and CDR2 YYEEEE. The V and J ends lost 2 bases and 8 bases, in that order; junction bases with no gene match: 5.